Below are 17 T cell receptor beta chains sequenced from a single sample in a study of OX40 agonist ivuxolimab in advanced cancers. Profiling relied on immunoSEQ multiplex PCR, and the TCRdb table lists in-frame clones only, not all of them. Of tens of thousands of clones in the sample, 80% to 95% were seen once. The sequencing used CD4+ or CD8+ T cells sorted from blood, collected in a trial of the OX40 agonist ivuxolimab. Receptor source: an adult with an advanced solid tumor such as melanoma, head and neck, liver or kidney cancer.

This clone came up once. V gene TRBV19 combines with J gene TRBJ2-5; 9 bases map to TRBD2. The CDR3 is 13 residues long. In germline, CDR1 is LNHDA, CDR2 SQIVND (reference sequence). Losses at the gene ends were 4 bases for V and 5 bases for J; bases not matched to a gene: 2. CDR3 protein: CASSKGTSETQYF. For the CDR3, the DNA is TGTGCCAGTAGTAAAGGGACTAGCGAGACCCAGTACTTC.

This chain connects TRBV7-2 to TRBJ2-1; no clear D. V was shortened by 2 bases and J by 6 bases, with 14 bases between the two germline ends. The germline CDR1 and CDR2 sequences are SGHTA and FQGNSA. The CDR3 extends over 15 amino acids. The CDR3 DNA follows: TGTGCCAGCAGCTTAACTACAGCCTATCCCAATGAGCAGTTCTTC. Translated, it gives CASSLTTAYPNEQFF.

The chain recombines TRBV7-7 with TRBJ2-5; D not resolved. V dropped 5 bases and J dropped 3 bases, with 13 bases sitting between them. This CDR3 region has 14 residues. CDR1 and CDR2 from the germline V gene are SSHAT and FNYEAQ (reference sequence). The CDR3 spells CASSPAPREETQYF. CDR3 bases: TGTGCCAGCAGCCCAGCCCCCCGGGAAGAGACCCAGTACTTC.

In its sample, this clone was seen once. The chain combines TRBV18 with TRBJ1-1, with no clear D. The CDR3 runs to 16 residues. Germline V gene data show CDR1 as KGHSH and CDR2 as LQKENI. Trimming removed 3 bases from V and 1 base from J, with 15 bases in between. CDR3 in amino acids: CASSPGDTLSNTEAFF. DNA for the CDR3: TGTGCCAGCTCACCTGGAGACACCCTATCGAACACTGAAGCTTTCTTT.

As DNA, the CDR3 is TGTGCCAGCAGTTCCACCGGGACAGGGGGACACGAGCAGTACTTC. Translating it yields CASSSTGTGGHEQYF. J is TRBJ2-7 and V is TRBV27, with TRBD1 identical over 11 bases. The CDR3 is 15 amino acids. J lost 5 bases, V lost 4 bases, and 7 bases had no gene match. CDR1 is MNHEY, CDR2 SMNVEV, per germline (reference sequence).

The chain is built from TRBV14 and TRBJ2-7, with D possibly being TRBD1 or TRBD2 (5 bases each). The V end was cut by 5 bases, the J end by 4 bases, with 6 bases between. This CDR3 has 11 amino acids. CDR1 and CDR2 from the germline V gene are SGHDN and FVKESK. CDR3 bases: TGTGCCAGCAGCGGGGGTTACGAGCAGTACTTC. This sequence encodes CASSGGYEQYF. Full variable domain (missing parts from reference TRBV14 and TRBJ2-7): EAGVTQFPSHSVIEKGQTVTLRCDPISGHDNLYWYRRVMGKEIKFLLHFVKESKQDESGMPNNRFLAERTGGTYSTLKVQPAELEDSGVYFCASSGGYEQYFGPGTRLTVT.

J is TRBJ2-7 and V is TRBV6-5; 11 bases line up with TRBD2. V trimming: 7 bases; J trimming: 2 bases; junction bases outside the gene matches: 4. Germline CDR1 reads MNHEY; CDR2 reads SVGAGI. CDR3 size: 14 residues. CDR3 bases: TGTGCCAGCAAGGGTAGCGGGGGGGCCTACGAGCAGTACTTC. It encodes CASKGSGGAYEQYF.

This clone was counted a single time. V usage is TRBV19 and J usage is TRBJ2-7; 7 nucleotides align to TRBD1. The CDR3 has 15 amino acids. V gave up 5 bases and J gave up 2 bases; unmatched junction bases: 9. Germline CDR1 reads LNHDA; CDR2 reads SQIVND (reference sequence). The CDR3 DNA follows: TGTGCCAGTAGTCCCCACCGACAGGGAACCTACGAGCAGTACTTC. Protein product: CASSPHRQGTYEQYF.

The V and J genes are TRBV6-1 and TRBJ1-3, with TRBD1 matching 9 bases. Germline-derived CDR1 and CDR2 are MNHNS and SASEGT. The CDR3 has 15 residues. V was clipped by 5 bases and J by 5 bases; unmatched bases: 7. This CDR3 reads CASSHTGGRRNTIYF. CDR3 bases: TGTGCCAGCAGTCATACAGGGGGCAGGAGAAACACCATATATTTT.

This clone was seen a handful of times. This chain links TRBV4-2 with TRBJ2-7; 7 nucleotides match TRBD2. From germline, CDR1 is LGHNA and CDR2 YNFKEQ. V was clipped by 0 bases and J by 5 bases; unmatched bases: 7. This CDR3 has 15 residues. The chain's CDR3 is CASSQDWARENEQYF. CDR3 in DNA: TGTGCCAGCAGCCAAGATTGGGCGCGGGAGAACGAGCAGTACTTC.

The V gene is TRBV6-1, the J gene TRBJ1-1; TRBD1 matches at 8 bases. The CDR3 contains 14 residues. V shed 3 bases and J 12 bases; nucleotides not matched to a gene: 12. The germline V gene has CDR1 MNHNS and CDR2 SASEGT. CDR3 loop: CASSDVLMGQVSFF. The DNA of the CDR3 is TGTGCCAGCAGTGACGTATTAATGGGACAGGTTTCTTTCTTT.

This clone was seen a single time. J is TRBJ2-7 and V is TRBV10-3; maybe TRBD1 (7 bases). Per germline, CDR1 ENHRY and CDR2 SYGVKD. The germline V and J ends were trimmed by 7 bases and 6 bases, with 16 bases remaining between them. This CDR3 comprises 13 residues. In nucleotides, the CDR3 is TGTGCCATCAACGAGGGGGCGCGGGGCGAGCAGTACTTC. Residues: CAINEGARGEQYF.

The chain joins TRBV5-1 to TRBJ1-1, with D perhaps TRBD1 (5 bases). Germline V gene sequence: CDR1 SGHRS, CDR2 YFSETQ. The CDR3 contains 14 residues. V lost 4 bases, J lost 1 base, and 11 bases lay in between. In DNA, the CDR3 is TGCGCCAGCAGCCCCGGGGCTGCGAACACTGAAGCTTTCTTT. Its translation is CASSPGAANTEAFF.

The chain joins TRBV2 to TRBJ2-7; weak D call: TRBD2 (7 bases). Germline loops: CDR1 SNHLY, CDR2 FYNNEI. CDR3 length: 13 residues. The V and J ends lost 7 bases and 2 bases respectively, with 12 bases between them. CDR3 loop: CASKGGLPYEQYF. CDR3 nucleotide sequence: TGTGCCAGCAAGGGGGGGCTACCCTACGAGCAGTACTTC.

This rearrangement joins TRBV5-4 to TRBJ1-2; D unresolved. The V and J ends lost 4 bases and 0 bases respectively, with 16 bases between them. The CDR3 length is 16 residues. Germline CDR1 and CDR2: SGHNT and YYREEE (reference sequence). The CDR3 DNA sequence: TGTGCCAGCAGCCTCCTCGATGCGGTAGCTAACTATGGCTACACCTTC. Protein: CASSLLDAVANYGYTF.

V usage is TRBV4-1 and J usage is TRBJ1-5; TRBD1 is a possible D gene (5 bases). Looked up from germline, CDR1 is MGHRA and CDR2 is YSYEKL. CDR3 length: 17 residues. V shed 0 bases and J shed 2 bases, with 14 bases lying between them. Here the CDR3 DNA reads TGCGCCAGCAGCCAAGATCGGCAGGGCCAGGGCAATCAGCCCCAGCATTTT. This codes for CASSQDRQGQGNQPQHF.

The chain is built from TRBV7-9 and TRBJ2-1; D may be TRBD1 (5 bases). The CDR3 covers 17 residues. The V and J ends lost 6 bases and 4 bases respectively, with 22 bases between them. Germline lookup yields CDR1 SEHNR and CDR2 FQNEAQ (reference sequence). The CDR3 protein is CASSVGALTRRYNEQFF. The CDR3 DNA reads as TGTGCCAGCAGTGTAGGGGCTCTGACTCGCCGGTACAATGAGCAGTTCTTC.